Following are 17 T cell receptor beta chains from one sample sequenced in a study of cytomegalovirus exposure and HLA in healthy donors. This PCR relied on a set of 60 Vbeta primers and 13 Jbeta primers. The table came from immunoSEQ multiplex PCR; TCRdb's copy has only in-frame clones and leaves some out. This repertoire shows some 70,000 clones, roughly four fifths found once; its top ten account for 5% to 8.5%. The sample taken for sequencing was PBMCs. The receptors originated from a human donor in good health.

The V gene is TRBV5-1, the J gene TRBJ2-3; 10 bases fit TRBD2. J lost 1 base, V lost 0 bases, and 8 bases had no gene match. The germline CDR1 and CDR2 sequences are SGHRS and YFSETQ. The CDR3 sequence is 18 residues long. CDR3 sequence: CASSLGSGGPTGTDTQYF. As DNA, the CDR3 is TGCGCCAGCAGCTTGGGTAGCGGGGGGCCAACCGGCACAGATACGCAGTATTTT. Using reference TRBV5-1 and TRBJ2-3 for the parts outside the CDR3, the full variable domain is KAGVTQTPRYLIKTRGQQVTLSCSPISGHRSVSWYQQTPGQGLQFLFEYFSETQRNKGNFPGRFSGRQFSNSRSEMNVSTLELGDSALYLCASSLGSGGPTGTDTQYFGPGTRLTVL.

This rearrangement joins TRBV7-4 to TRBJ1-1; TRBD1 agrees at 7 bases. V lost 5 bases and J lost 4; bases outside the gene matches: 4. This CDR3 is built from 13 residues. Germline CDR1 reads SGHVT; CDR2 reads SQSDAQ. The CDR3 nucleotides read TGTGCCAGCAGCCCCACAGGGGCCACTGAAGCTTTCTTT. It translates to CASSPTGATEAFF. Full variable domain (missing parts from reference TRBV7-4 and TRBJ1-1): GAGVSQSPRYKVAKRGRDVALRCDSISGHVTLYWYRQTLGQGSEVLTYSQSDAQRDKSGRPSGRFSAERPERSVSTLKIQRTEQGDSAVYLCASSPTGATEAFFGQGTRLTVV.

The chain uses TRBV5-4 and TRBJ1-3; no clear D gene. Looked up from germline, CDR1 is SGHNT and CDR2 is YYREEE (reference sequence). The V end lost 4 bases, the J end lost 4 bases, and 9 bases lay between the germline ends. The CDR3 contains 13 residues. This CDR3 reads CASSPPPGNTIYF. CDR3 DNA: TGTGCCAGCAGCCCCCCCCCAGGAAACACCATATATTTT.

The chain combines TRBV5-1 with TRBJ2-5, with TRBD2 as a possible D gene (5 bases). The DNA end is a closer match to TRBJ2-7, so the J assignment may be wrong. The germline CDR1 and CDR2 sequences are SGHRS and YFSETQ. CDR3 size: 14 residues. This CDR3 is CASSRRGNSYEQYF. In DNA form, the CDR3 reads TGCGCCAGCAGCCGACGGGGAAACTCCTACGAGCAGTACTTC.

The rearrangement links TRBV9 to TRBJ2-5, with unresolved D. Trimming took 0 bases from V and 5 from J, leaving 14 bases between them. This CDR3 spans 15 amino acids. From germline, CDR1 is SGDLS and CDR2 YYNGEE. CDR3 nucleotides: TGTGCCAGCAGCGTAGAAGCGCTAGTCCCCGAGACCCAGTACTTC. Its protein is CASSVEALVPETQYF.

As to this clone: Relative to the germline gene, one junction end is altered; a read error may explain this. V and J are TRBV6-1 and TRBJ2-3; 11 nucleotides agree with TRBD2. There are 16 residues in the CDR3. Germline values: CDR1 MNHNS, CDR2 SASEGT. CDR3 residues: CASSEPLAGGTDTQYF. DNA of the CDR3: TGTGCCAGCAGTGAACCCCTAGCGGGGGGCACCGATACGCAGTATTTT.

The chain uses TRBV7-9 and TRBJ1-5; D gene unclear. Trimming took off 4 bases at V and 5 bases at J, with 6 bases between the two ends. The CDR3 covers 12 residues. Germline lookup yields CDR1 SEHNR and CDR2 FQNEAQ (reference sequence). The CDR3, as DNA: TGTGCCAGCAGCTCGGGTGATCAGCCCCAGCATTTT. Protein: CASSSGDQPQHF.

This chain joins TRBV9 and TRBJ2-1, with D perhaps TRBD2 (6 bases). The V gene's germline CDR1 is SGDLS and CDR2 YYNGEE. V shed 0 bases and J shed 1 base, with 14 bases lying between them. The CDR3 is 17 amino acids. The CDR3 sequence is CASSVGALAVSYNEQFF. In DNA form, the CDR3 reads TGTGCCAGCAGCGTAGGTGCTTTAGCGGTTTCCTACAATGAGCAGTTCTTC.

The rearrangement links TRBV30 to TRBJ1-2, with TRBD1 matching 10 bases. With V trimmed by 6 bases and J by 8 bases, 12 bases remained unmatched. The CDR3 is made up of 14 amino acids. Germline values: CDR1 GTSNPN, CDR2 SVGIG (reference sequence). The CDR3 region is CACRWTGGMKGYTF. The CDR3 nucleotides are TGTGCCTGCCGTTGGACAGGGGGTATGAAGGGCTACACCTTC.

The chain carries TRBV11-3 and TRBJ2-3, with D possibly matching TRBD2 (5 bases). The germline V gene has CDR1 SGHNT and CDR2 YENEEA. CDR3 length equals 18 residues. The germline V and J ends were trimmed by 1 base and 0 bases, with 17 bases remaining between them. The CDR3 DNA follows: TGTGCCAGCAGCTTAGCGGGGTCAAGTCACGCAAGCACAGATACGCAGTATTTT. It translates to CASSLAGSSHASTDTQYF.

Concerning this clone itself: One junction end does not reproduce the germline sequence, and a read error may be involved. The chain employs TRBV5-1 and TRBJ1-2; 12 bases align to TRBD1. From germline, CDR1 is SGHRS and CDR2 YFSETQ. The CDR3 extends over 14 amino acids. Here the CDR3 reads CVSSVGQGARGYTF. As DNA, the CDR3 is TGCGTCAGCAGCGTGGGACAGGGGGCTCGGGGCTACACCTTC.

CDR3 amino acids: CASSVGAEPLNTEAFF. In DNA, the CDR3 is TGTGCCAGCAGCGTAGGGGCAGAACCCTTGAACACTGAAGCTTTCTTT. The chain combines TRBV9 with TRBJ1-1; the D is unclear. V was shortened by 0 bases and J by 0 bases, with 12 bases between the two germline ends. Germline CDR1 reads SGDLS; CDR2 reads YYNGEE. CDR3 length equals 16 residues.

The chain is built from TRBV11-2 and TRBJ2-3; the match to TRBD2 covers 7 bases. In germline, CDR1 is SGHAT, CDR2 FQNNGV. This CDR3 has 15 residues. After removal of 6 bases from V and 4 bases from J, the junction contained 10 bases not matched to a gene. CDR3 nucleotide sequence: TGTGCCAGCAGACAACTAAGCGGGGCACCAGATACGCAGTATTTT. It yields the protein CASRQLSGAPDTQYF.

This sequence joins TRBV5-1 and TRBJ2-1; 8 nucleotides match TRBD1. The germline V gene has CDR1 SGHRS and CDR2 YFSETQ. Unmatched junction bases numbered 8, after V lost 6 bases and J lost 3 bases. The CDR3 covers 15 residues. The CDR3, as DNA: TGCGCCAGCACCTATGAAGGACAGGGCTACAATGAGCAGTTCTTC. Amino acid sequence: CASTYEGQGYNEQFF.

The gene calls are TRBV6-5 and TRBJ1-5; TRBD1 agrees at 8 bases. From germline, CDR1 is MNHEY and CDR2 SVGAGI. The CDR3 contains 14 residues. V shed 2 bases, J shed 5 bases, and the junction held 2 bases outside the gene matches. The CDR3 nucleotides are TGTGCCAGCAGTTACGGACAGGGTGATCAGCCCCAGCATTTT. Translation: CASSYGQGDQPQHF.

The CDR3 loop reads CASSGTGVFSGANVLTF. CDR3 sequence (DNA): TGCGCCAGCAGTGGCACAGGGGTTTTCTCTGGGGCCAACGTCCTGACTTTC. The chain combines TRBV5-1 with TRBJ2-6, with TRBD1 matching over 7 bases. The trim removed 5 bases at V and 0 bases at J, leaving 8 bases unmatched. Per the germline V gene, CDR1 is SGHRS and CDR2 is YFSETQ. The length of the CDR3 is 17 residues.

CDR3 in amino acids: CASSEVQGQGYDEQYF. CDR3 in DNA: TGTGCCAGCAGTGAAGTTCAAGGACAGGGTTACGACGAGCAGTACTTC. The chain uses TRBV6-1 and TRBJ2-7, with 8 bases that match TRBD1. Germline V gene data show CDR1 as MNHNS and CDR2 as SASEGT. This CDR3 contains 16 residues. With V trimmed by 1 base and J by 5 bases, 10 bases remained unmatched.